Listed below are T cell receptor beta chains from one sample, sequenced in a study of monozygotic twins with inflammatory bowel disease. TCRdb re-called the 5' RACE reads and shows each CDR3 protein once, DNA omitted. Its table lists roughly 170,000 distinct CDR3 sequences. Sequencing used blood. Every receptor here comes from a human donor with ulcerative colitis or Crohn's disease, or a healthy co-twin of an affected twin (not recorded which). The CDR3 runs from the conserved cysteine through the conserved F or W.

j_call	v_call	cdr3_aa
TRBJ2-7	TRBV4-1	CASSQEASGTLPYEQYF
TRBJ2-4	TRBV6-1	CASSRLLAKNIQYF
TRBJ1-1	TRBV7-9	CASSLVVFREDTEAFF
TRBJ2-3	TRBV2	CATVTSGRLSTDTQYF
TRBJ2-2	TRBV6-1	CASSEPGNTGELFF
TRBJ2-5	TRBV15	CATSRAVGSQETQYF
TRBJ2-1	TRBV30	CAWSGRGKNEQFF
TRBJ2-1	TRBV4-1	CASSQARGESSYNEQFF
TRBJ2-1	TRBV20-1	CSATGLGDEQFF
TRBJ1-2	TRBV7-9	CASSARLGGGYTF
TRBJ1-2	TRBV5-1	CASSPRQGRSYGYTF
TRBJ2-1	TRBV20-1	CSARDPIYNEQFF
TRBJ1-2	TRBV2	CASSKRDRGKGGYTF
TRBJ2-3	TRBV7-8	CASSQKRVNTDTQYF
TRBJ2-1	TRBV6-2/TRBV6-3	CASSPIAGVYNEQFF
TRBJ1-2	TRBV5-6	CASSLISPGLGPGGYTF
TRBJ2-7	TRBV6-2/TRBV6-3	CASSHGLAGPSYEQYF
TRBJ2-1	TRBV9	CASSAGGGGQNNEQFF
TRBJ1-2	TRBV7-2	CASWGSADRLNYGYTF
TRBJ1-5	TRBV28	CAGSRQGPAQPQHF
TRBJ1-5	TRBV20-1	CSARGGTVNQPQHF
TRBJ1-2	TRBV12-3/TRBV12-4	CASSLGGGGSNYGYTF
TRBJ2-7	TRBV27	CASSLSTGHLREQYF
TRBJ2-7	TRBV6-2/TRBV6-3	CASRDTASYEQYF
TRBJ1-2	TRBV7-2	CASSLEGTYGYTF
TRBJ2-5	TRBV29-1	CSVGLSPVETQYF
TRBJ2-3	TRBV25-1	CASSEYGTGADTQYF
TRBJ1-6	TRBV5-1	CASSLERRENSPLHF
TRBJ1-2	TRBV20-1	CSVSGDSYGYTF
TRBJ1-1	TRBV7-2	CASSFEGGAFF
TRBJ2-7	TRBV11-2	CASSLLRAGYEQYF